The count of the clone carrying this TCR beta chain is one. These data are taken from a study of blood T cell repertoires in COVID-19. Overall study context: The United States, Italy and Spain supplied acute and convalescent COVID-19 samples.

Assay used: immunoSEQ multiplex PCR; TCRdb lists only in-frame clones, some missing. The data show 300,000 or so clones, around 87% seen once. The germline V and J ends were trimmed by 2 bases and 2 bases, with 9 bases remaining between them. The CDR3 contains 14 residues. Germline assignment: CDR1 MNHEY and CDR2 SMNVEV (reference sequence). This clonotype was obtained from a man between 45 and 60 years old with active or convalescent COVID-19. Sequencing input: peripheral blood. This chain joins TRBV27 and TRBJ1-1, with D possibly TRBD1 on 6 matching bases. The CDR3 DNA reads as TGTGCCAGCAGTTTAACACAGGGAAACACTGAAGCTTTCTTT. It specifies CASSLTQGNTEAFF.